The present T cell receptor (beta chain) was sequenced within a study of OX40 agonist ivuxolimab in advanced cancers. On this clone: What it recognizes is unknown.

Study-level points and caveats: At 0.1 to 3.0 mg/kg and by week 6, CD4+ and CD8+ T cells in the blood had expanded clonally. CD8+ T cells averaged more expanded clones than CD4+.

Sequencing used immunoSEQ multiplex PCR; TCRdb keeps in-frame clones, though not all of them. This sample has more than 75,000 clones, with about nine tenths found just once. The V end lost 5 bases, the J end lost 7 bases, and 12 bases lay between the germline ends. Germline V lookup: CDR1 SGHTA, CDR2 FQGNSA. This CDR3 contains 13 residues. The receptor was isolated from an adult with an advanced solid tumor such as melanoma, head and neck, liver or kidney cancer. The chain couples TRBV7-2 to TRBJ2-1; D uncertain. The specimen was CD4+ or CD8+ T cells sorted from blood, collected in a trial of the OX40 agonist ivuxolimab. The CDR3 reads CASSLGAVNEQFF. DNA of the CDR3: TGTGCCAGCAGCCTAGGTGCGGTTAATGAGCAGTTCTTC.